This T cell receptor (beta chain) was found in a study of T cells in Graves' hyperthyroidism and ophthalmopathy. Study-wide findings and caveats: Most expanded thyroid clonotypes above 0.001 also appeared in blood.

Patients were excluded for uncontrolled infection, other autoimmune disease, pregnancy or lactation. Authors of the study amplified TCR beta CDR3 regions from RNA transcripts. Using the HTBI primer set, a first-round RT-PCR was run on the TCR CDR3. MiXCR was run by TCRdb on the multiplex PCR reads, yielding one entry per CDR3 protein. The repertoire holds fewer than 850,000 distinct CDR3 sequences, 17% seen once, with 15% to 17% in the top ten. CDR3 length: 13 amino acids. Trimming took off 6 bases at V and 5 bases at J, with 14 bases between the two ends. Germline V gene data show CDR1 as SNHLY and CDR2 as FYNNEI. This clonotype came up a few times. Its antigen is currently unknown.

The receptor's source is a man aged 45 to 65 with Graves' hyperthyroidism. Sequencing was done on a sample of blood. The chain joins TRBV2 to TRBJ2-7; no reliable D call. The CDR3 DNA is TGTGCCAGCAGCCTAAGTGGGGTCCACGAGCAGTACTTC. Its protein is CASSLSGVHEQYF.